This T cell receptor (beta chain) was captured by sequencing in a study of response to subunit inactivated influenza vaccine. This CDR3 comprises 13 residues. The V and J ends lost 5 bases and 4 bases respectively, with 11 bases between them. Study results and caveats: Seasonal influenza vaccination, on each occasion, was suggested by the authors to recruit few new T cells.

Points on this clonotype: The antigen remains undetermined.

TCRdb recomputed calls from the RT-PCR reads with MiXCR, one row per CDR3 protein. The sample records about 480,000 distinct CDR3 sequences, 25% being singletons. The sequence was collected from a man in his fifties or sixties who received an inactivated influenza vaccine. The chain recombines TRBV12-3 or TRBV12-4 with TRBJ1-2, with D possibly matching TRBD1 (6 bases). The material was CD4+ T cells sorted from PBMCs, obtained 5 to 6 days after vaccination. CDR3 sequence: CASSMGTFYGYTF. The CDR3 DNA is TGTGCCAGCAGTATGGGGACATTCTATGGCTACACCTTC.